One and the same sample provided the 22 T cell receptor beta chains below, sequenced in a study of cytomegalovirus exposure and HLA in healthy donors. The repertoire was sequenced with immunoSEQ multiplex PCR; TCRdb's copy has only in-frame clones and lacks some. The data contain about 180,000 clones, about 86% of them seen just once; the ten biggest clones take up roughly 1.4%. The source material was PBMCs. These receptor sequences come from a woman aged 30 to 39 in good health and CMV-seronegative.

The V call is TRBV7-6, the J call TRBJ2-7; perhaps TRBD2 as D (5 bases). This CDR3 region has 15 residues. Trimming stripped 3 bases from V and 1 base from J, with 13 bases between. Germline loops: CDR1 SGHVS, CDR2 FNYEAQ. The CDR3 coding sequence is TGTGCCAGCAGCTTTACGGACTCATCATCCTACGAGCAGTACTTC. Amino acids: CASSFTDSSSYEQYF.

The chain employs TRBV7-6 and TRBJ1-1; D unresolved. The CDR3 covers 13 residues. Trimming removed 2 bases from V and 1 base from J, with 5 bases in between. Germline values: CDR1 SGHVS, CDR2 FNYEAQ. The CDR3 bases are TGTGCCAGCAGCTTAACCGGGAACACTGAAGCTTTCTTT. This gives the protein CASSLTGNTEAFF. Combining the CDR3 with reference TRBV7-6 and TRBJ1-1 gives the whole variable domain GAGVSQSPRYKVTKRGQDVALRCDPISGHVSLYWYRQALGQGPEFLTYFNYEAQQDKSGLPNDRFSAERPEGSISTLTIQRTEQRDSAMYRCASSLTGNTEAFFGQGTRLTVV.

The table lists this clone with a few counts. CDR3 in amino acids: CASSATSGDYEQYF. DNA of the CDR3: TGTGCCAGCTCCGCGACTAGCGGAGACTACGAGCAGTACTTC. The chain links TRBV18 to TRBJ2-7, with 9 bases matching TRBD2. The CDR3 consists of 14 residues. V gave up 6 bases and J gave up 3 bases; unmatched junction bases: 6. The germline V gene encodes CDR1 KGHSH and CDR2 LQKENI.

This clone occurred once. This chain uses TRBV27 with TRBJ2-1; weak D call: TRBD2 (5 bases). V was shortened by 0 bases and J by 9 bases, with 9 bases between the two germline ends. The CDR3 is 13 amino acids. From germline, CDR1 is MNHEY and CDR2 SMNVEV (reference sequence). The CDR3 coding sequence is TGTGCCAGCAGTTTATCCCACCGGGGTGAGCAGTTCTTC. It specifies CASSLSHRGEQFF.

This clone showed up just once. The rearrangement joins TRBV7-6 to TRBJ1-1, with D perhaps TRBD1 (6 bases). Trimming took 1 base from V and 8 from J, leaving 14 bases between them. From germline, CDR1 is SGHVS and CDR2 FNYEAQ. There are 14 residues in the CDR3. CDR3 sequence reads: CASSLGSWGQEAFF. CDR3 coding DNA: TGTGCCAGCAGCTTAGGGAGTTGGGGGCAGGAAGCTTTCTTT.

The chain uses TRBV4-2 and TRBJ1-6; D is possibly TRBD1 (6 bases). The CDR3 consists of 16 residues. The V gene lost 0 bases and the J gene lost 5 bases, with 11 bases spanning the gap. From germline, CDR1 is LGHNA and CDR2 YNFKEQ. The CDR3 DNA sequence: TGTGCCAGCAGCCAAGATCCAGGGGTCCATAATTCACCCCTCCACTTT. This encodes CASSQDPGVHNSPLHF.

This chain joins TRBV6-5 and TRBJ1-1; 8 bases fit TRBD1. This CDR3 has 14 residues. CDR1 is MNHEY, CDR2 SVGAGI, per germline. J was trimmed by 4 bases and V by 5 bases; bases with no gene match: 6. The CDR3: CASSGTGLATEAFF. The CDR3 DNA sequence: TGTGCCAGCAGTGGGACAGGTCTAGCCACTGAAGCTTTCTTT.

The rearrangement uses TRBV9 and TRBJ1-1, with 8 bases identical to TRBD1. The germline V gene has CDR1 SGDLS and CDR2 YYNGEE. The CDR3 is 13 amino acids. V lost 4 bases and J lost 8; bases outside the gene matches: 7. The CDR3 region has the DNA TGTGCCAGCAGCCCCTCCAGACAGGGGGAAGCTTTCTTT. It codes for CASSPSRQGEAFF.

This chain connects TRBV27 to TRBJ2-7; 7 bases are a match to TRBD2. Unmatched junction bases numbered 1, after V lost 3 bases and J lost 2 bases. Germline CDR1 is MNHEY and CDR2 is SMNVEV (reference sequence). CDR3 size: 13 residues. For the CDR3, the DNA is TGTGCCAGCAGTTTTCGGGGGGCCTACGAGCAGTACTTC. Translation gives CASSFRGAYEQYF.

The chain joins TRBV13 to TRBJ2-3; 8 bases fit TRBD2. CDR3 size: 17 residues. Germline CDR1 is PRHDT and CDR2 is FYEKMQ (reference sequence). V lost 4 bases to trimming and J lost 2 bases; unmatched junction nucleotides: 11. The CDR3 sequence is CASSSYTAGELTDTQYF. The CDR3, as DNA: TGTGCCAGCAGCTCCTACACAGCGGGGGAGCTCACAGATACGCAGTATTTT.

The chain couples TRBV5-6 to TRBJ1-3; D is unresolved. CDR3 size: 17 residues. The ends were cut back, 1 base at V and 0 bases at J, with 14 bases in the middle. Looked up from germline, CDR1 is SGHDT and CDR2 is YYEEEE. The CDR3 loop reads CASSLYRLDSSGNTIYF. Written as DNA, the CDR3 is TGTGCCAGCAGCTTGTACCGCCTAGACTCCTCTGGAAACACCATATATTTT.

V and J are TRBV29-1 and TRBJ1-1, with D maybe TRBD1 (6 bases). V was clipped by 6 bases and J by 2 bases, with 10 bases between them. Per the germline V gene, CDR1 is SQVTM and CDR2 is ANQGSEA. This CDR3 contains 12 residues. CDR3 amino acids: CSVGTRNTEAFF. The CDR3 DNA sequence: TGCAGCGTAGGGACACGCAACACTGAAGCTTTCTTT.

The CDR3 DNA sequence: TGTGCCAGCAGCTGGGAAGGGACTAGCGGGGGCCTGACCTACGAGCAGTACTTC. This codes for CASSWEGTSGGLTYEQYF. The rearrangement links TRBV5-5 to TRBJ2-7; 14 bases fit TRBD2. The length of the CDR3 is 18 residues. Trimming at V came to 3 bases and at J to 2 bases, leaving 10 bases not matched to a gene. Looked up from germline, CDR1 is SGHKS and CDR2 is YYEKEE (reference sequence).

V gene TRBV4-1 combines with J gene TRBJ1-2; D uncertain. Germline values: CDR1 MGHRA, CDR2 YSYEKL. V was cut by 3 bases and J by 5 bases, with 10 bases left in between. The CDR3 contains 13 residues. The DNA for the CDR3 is TGCGCCAGCAGCCACCGGGCGGGGTATGGCTACACCTTC. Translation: CASSHRAGYGYTF.

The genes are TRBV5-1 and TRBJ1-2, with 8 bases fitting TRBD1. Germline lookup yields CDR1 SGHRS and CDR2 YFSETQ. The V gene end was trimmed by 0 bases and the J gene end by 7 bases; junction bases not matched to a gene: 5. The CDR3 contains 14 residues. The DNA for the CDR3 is TGCGCCAGCAGCTTGGGGCAGGGGGCGGCTGGCTACACCTTC. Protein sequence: CASSLGQGAAGYTF.

The CDR3 sequence is CASSPLLSVPLSYNEQFF. As DNA, the CDR3 is TGTGCCAGCAGCCCACTGCTTAGTGTTCCCCTCTCCTACAATGAGCAGTTCTTC. V and J are TRBV7-8 and TRBJ2-1; no clear D gene. The germline CDR1 and CDR2 sequences are SGHVS and FQNEAQ. The CDR3 runs 18 residues. Between the trimmed V and J ends, which lost 5 bases and 0 bases, there was a span of 20 bases.

The DNA for the CDR3 is TGTGCCTGGAGTGTGGGAGGGCTCAATCAGCCCCAGCATTTT. Translated, it gives CAWSVGGLNQPQHF. The chain links TRBV30 to TRBJ1-5; D not resolved. Germline CDR1 and CDR2: GTSNPN and SVGIG (reference sequence). The CDR3 has 14 residues. V shed 0 bases and J shed 3 bases, with 9 bases lying between them.

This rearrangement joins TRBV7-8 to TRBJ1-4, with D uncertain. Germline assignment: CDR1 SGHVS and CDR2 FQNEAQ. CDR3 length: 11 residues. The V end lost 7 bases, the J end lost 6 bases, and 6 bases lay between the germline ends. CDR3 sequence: CASTLDEKLFF. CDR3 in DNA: TGTGCCAGCACCCTCGATGAAAAACTGTTTTTT.

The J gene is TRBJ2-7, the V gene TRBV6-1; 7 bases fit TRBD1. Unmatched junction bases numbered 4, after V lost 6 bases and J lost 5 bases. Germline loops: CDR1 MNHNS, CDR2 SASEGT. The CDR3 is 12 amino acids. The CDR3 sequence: CASSPRGNEQYF. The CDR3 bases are TGTGCCAGCAGCCCCAGGGGGAACGAGCAGTACTTC.

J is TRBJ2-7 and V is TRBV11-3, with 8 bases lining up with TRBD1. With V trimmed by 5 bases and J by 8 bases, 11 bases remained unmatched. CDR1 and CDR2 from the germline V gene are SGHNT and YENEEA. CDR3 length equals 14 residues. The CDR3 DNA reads TGTGCCAGCAGCCCAGGGGGCTCTTGGTCCCAGCAGTACTTC. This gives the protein CASSPGGSWSQQYF.

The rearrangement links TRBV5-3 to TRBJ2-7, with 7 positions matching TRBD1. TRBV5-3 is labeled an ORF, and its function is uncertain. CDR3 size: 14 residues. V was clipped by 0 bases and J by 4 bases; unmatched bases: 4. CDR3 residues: CARSLVWTGYEQYF. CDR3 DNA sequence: TGTGCCAGAAGCTTGGTGTGGACAGGTTACGAGCAGTACTTC.

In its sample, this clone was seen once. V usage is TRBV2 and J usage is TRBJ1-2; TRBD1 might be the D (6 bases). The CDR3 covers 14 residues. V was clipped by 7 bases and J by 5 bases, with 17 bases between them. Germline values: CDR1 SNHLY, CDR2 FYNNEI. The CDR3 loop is CASIGGGGGYGYTF. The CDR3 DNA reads TGTGCCAGCATCGGAGGGGGGGGCGGGTATGGCTACACCTTC. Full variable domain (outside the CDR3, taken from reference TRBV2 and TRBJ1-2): EPEVTQTPSHQVTQMGQEVILRCVPISNHLYFYWYRQILGQKVEFLVSFYNNEISEKSEIFDDQFSVERPDGSNFTLKIRSTKLEDSAMYFCASIGGGGGYGYTFGSGTRLTVV.